This TCR beta chain appears in the sequencing data of a study of human T cells and chemical hapten exposure. TCRdb reprocessed the RACE reads with MiXCR, giving one entry per CDR3 protein. The sample carries tens of thousands of distinct CDR3 sequences, over 8.5% recorded once. The time point is: patch test 1, 2 weeks after DPC sensitization. Regarding treatment: therapeutic diphenylcyclopropenone sensitization with weekly scalp DPC. V was clipped by 3 bases and J by 2 bases, with 20 bases between them. The length of the CDR3 is 17 residues. From germline, CDR1 is LGHDT and CDR2 YNNKEL (reference sequence). This clonotype was seen a handful of times. Its specificity is unknown. Study-wide points: With regard to DPC sensitization, TCRs above 1 in 1000 frequency did not change.

The source of this sequence is a woman in her 50s with alopecia areata. Some clones in this sample may be carry-over from other donors' samples. This chain links TRBV3-1 with TRBJ2-7, with D possibly matching TRBD1 (6 bases). The material sequenced was whole blood, taken in connection with sensitization to the hapten diphenylcyclopropenone (DPC). The chain's CDR3 is CASSHERIGTWTYEQYF. The CDR3 DNA sequence: TGTGCCAGCAGCCATGAACGAATCGGGACATGGACCTACGAGCAGTACTTC.